Listed below are T cell receptor beta chains from one sample, sequenced in a study of shared clonotypes between healthy human individuals. The table came from immunoSEQ multiplex PCR; TCRdb's copy has only in-frame clones and leaves some out. The data hold approximately 330,000 clones, with 73% observed a single time. The sequenced sample consisted of memory CD4+ T cells sorted from blood. These receptors originate from a young man in good health. Both conserved end residues are part of each CDR3. The D gene is left open where the match is weak. Clone sizes are given selectively: once, few, many, or a class where the clone is expanded.

>TRBD2|-|TRBV19|TRBJ2-1
CASRPSRGRINEQFF
TGTGCCAGTAGACCCTCCCGCGGGAGGATAAATGAGCAGTTCTTC
>-|-|TRBV9|TRBJ1-1
CASSVEVEVTEAFF
TGTGCCAGCAGCGTAGAGGTGGAAGTTACTGAAGCTTTCTTT
>-|few|TRBV25-1|TRBJ1-2
CASSETNNYGYTF
TGTGCCAGCAGCGAAACTAATAACTATGGCTACACCTTC
>TRBD1|few|TRBV7-9|TRBJ2-7
CASNPPGQGSHEQYF
TGTGCCAGCAACCCGCCGGGACAGGGGTCCCACGAGCAGTACTTC
>-|-|TRBV7-5|TRBJ2-5
CVRSLGGQGARQTQYF
TGTGTCAGAAGCTTAGGGGGACAGGGGGCGAGACAGACCCAGTACTTC
>-|-|TRBV7-3|TRBJ2-1
CASSQIGREYDEQFF
TGTGCCAGCAGCCAAATCGGCAGGGAGTACGATGAGCAGTTCTTC
>TRBD2|-|TRBV7-2|TRBJ2-1
CASSETSGSVDEQFF
TGTGCCAGCAGCGAGACTAGCGGGAGTGTCGATGAGCAGTTCTTC
>TRBD1|-|TRBV10-2|TRBJ2-7
CASSPTKDRVYRQYF
TGCGCCAGCAGTCCTACGAAGGACAGGGTATATCGGCAGTACTTC
>-|once|TRBV9|TRBJ1-5
CASSVGGYSNQPQHF
TGTGCCAGCAGCGTGGGGGGTTATAGCAATCAGCCCCAGCATTTT
>TRBD2|-|TRBV7-2|TRBJ2-1
CASSWGTSGRIFNNEQFF
TGTGCCAGCAGCTGGGGGACTAGCGGGAGAATCTTCAACAATGAGCAGTTCTTC
>TRBD2|many|TRBV6-1|TRBJ2-7
CASSGPPTSGKQYF
TGTGCCAGCAGCGGACCGCCGACTAGCGGGAAGCAGTACTTC
>-|-|TRBV19|TRBJ2-3
CAPEVRASTDTQYF
TGTGCCCCGGAGGTGCGGGCAAGCACAGATACGCAGTATTTT
>TRBD2|-|TRBV7-9|TRBJ2-7
CASSLAQKGLAEAYEQYF
TGTGCCAGCAGCTTAGCACAAAAGGGACTAGCGGAGGCCTACGAGCAGTACTTC
>TRBD2|-|TRBV5-4|TRBJ2-7
CASSSGTSGPSYEQYF
TGTGCCAGCAGCTCCGGGACTAGCGGTCCCTCCTACGAGCAGTACTTC
>-|many|TRBV19|TRBJ2-2
CASNAANRPGELFF
TGTGCCAGTAACGCCGCCAATCGACCCGGGGAGCTGTTTTTT
>TRBD1|-|TRBV5-4|TRBJ2-3
CASSNLGQDVTDTQYF
TGTGCCAGCAGCAACCTGGGACAGGACGTCACAGATACGCAGTATTTT
>-|-|TRBV7-2|TRBJ2-5
CASSSPTSKTQYF
TGTGCCAGCAGCTCACCGACGTCTAAGACCCAGTACTTC
>-|-|TRBV20-1|TRBJ2-3
CSAMTGDTQYF
TGCAGTGCTATGACAGGAGATACGCAGTATTTT
>TRBD2|-|TRBV27|TRBJ2-1
CASSYRRTSGRRSNEQFF
TGTGCCAGCAGTTACCGAAGGACTAGCGGGAGGAGGTCGAATGAGCAGTTCTTC
>-|-|TRBV5-6|TRBJ1-1
CASSLEETYTEAFF
TGTGCCAGCAGCTTGGAAGAGACTTACACTGAAGCTTTCTTT
>-|once|TRBV11-1|TRBJ1-2
CASSLSEGGYTF
TGTGCCAGCAGCTTAAGTGAGGGAGGCTACACCTTC
>-|-|TRBV21-1|TRBJ2-7
CASSRALGQTYEQYF
TGTGCCAGCAGCAGAGCCCTCGGACAGACATACGAGCAGTACTTC
>-|-|TRBV4-3|TRBJ2-1
CASSQDEVRISYNEQFF
TGCGCCAGCAGCCAAGACGAAGTTCGGATCTCCTACAATGAGCAGTTCTTC
>-|-|TRBV18|TRBJ2-5
CASSPDSQETQYF
TGTGCCAGCTCTCCGGACAGCCAAGAGACCCAGTACTTC
>-|many|TRBV6-5|TRBJ1-1
CASSHLGDTEAFF
TGTGCCAGCAGCCATCTCGGTGACACTGAAGCTTTCTTT
>-|once|TRBV2|TRBJ2-7
CASTLTGTLYEQYF
TGTGCCAGCACCCTAACCGGGACACTCTACGAGCAGTACTTC
>-|-|TRBV29-1|TRBJ2-7
CSIGGGRSYEQYF
TGCAGCATTGGGGGCGGCCGATCCTACGAGCAGTACTTC
>-|-|TRBV5-5|TRBJ1-4
CASSGPPQGGNEKLFF
TGTGCCAGCAGCGGGCCCCCACAGGGAGGGAATGAAAAACTGTTTTTT
>-|-|TRBV11-2|TRBJ2-1
CASSLDLYGGEQFF
TGTGCCAGCAGCTTAGATCTCTACGGAGGTGAGCAGTTCTTC
>-|-|TRBV18|TRBJ1-2
CASSPNGGQGTDYGYTF
TGTGCCAGCTCACCCAATGGGGGCCAGGGAACGGACTATGGCTACACCTTC
>-|-|TRBV5-4|TRBJ1-2
CASSRTGNDYGYTF
TGTGCCAGCAGCAGAACAGGAAATGACTATGGCTACACCTTC
>TRBD2|few|TRBV19|TRBJ2-3
CASSIKAGADTQYF
TGTGCCAGTAGTATAAAAGCGGGGGCAGATACGCAGTATTTT
>TRBD2|few|TRBV7-8|TRBJ2-1
CASSAFSGIIYNEQFF
TGTGCCAGCAGCGCGTTTAGCGGGATCATCTACAATGAGCAGTTCTTC
>-|-|TRBV7-8|TRBJ2-5
CASSRGAGGSAETQYF
TGTGCCAGCAGCCGGGGGGCAGGGGGCTCCGCAGAGACCCAGTACTTC
>-|-|TRBV27|TRBJ1-1
CASSLSTITEAFF
TGTGCCAGCAGTTTATCGACGATCACTGAAGCTTTCTTT
>-|-|TRBV29-1|TRBJ2-1
CSARRLDRYNEQFF
TGCAGCGCTAGACGACTAGACAGATACAATGAGCAGTTCTTC
>-|-|TRBV7-2|TRBJ2-1
CASSPKRGWNEQFF
TGTGCCAGCAGCCCGAAACGAGGATGGAATGAGCAGTTCTTC
>TRBD1|once|TRBV2|TRBJ2-7
CASSEEDRGRRVGEQYF
TGTGCCAGCAGTGAAGAGGACAGGGGGCGCCGAGTAGGCGAGCAGTACTTC
>-|-|TRBV9|TRBJ1-4
CASSRDPGGDEKLFF
TGTGCCAGCAGCCGAGACCCGGGGGGAGATGAAAAACTGTTTTTT
>-|-|TRBV6-1|TRBJ2-7
CASTMGEAYEQYF
TGTGCCAGCACCATGGGGGAGGCCTACGAGCAGTACTTC
>TRBD1|few|TRBV14|TRBJ2-7
CASSLRQGRSYEQYF
TGTGCCAGCAGCTTACGACAGGGACGCTCCTACGAGCAGTACTTC
>-|-|TRBV7-5|TRBJ1-2
CVRSPRTGWYGYTF
TGTGTCAGAAGCCCTAGGACAGGTTGGTATGGCTACACCTTC
>TRBD2|-|TRBV15|TRBJ2-7
CATSKGGVEEQYF
TGTGCCACCAGCAAGGGAGGGGTAGAAGAGCAGTACTTC
>-|-|TRBV19|TRBJ1-5
CASTPKGRVSNQPQHF
TGTGCCAGTACCCCCAAAGGAAGGGTTAGCAATCAGCCCCAGCATTTT
>-|-|TRBV25-1|TRBJ2-7
CASSESKGDRYEQYF
TGTGCCAGCAGTGAATCCAAGGGGGATCGCTACGAGCAGTACTTC
>-|-|TRBV10-3|TRBJ2-1
CAISEPYRRDEQFF
TGTGCCATCAGTGAGCCGTACCGGCGGGATGAGCAGTTCTTC
>-|-|TRBV11-2|TRBJ2-1
CASSLNLANEQFF
TGTGCCAGCAGCTTAAACTTGGCCAATGAGCAGTTCTTC
>-|-|TRBV7-2|TRBJ2-7
CASSPRRETYEQYF
TGTGCCAGCAGCCCGAGGAGAGAGACCTACGAGCAGTACTTC
>-|-|TRBV6-5|TRBJ2-5
CASSYGAGQETQYF
TGTGCCAGCAGTTACGGGGCGGGTCAAGAGACCCAGTACTTC
>-|-|TRBV30|TRBJ1-5
CAWGPSGHQPQHF
TGTGCCTGGGGACCGTCTGGGCATCAGCCCCAGCATTTT
>-|-|TRBV7-7|TRBJ2-6
CASSDDHKCQSRANVLTF
TGTGCCAGCAGCGATGATCATAAGTGCCAAAGTCGGGCCAACGTCCTGACTTTC
>TRBD1|-|TRBV28|TRBJ1-5
CASQNTGASFKQPQHF
TGTGCCAGCCAAAATACAGGGGCAAGTTTCAAGCAGCCCCAGCATTTT